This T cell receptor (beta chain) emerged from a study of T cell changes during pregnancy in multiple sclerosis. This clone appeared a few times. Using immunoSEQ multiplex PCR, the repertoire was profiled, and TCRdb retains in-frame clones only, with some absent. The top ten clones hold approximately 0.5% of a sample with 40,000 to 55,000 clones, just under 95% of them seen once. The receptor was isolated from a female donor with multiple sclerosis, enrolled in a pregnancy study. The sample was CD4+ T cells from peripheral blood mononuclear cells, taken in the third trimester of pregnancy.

The CDR3 DNA sequence: TGTGCCAGCAGTGAACCAGGGGCAAATCAGCCCCAGCATTTT. Amino acids: CASSEPGANQPQHF. The chain combines TRBV25-1 with TRBJ1-5; D is perhaps TRBD1 (6 bases). CDR1 is MGHDK and CDR2 is SYGVNS in the germline V gene. This CDR3 comprises 14 residues. The V and J ends lost 2 bases and 4 bases respectively, with 9 bases between them.